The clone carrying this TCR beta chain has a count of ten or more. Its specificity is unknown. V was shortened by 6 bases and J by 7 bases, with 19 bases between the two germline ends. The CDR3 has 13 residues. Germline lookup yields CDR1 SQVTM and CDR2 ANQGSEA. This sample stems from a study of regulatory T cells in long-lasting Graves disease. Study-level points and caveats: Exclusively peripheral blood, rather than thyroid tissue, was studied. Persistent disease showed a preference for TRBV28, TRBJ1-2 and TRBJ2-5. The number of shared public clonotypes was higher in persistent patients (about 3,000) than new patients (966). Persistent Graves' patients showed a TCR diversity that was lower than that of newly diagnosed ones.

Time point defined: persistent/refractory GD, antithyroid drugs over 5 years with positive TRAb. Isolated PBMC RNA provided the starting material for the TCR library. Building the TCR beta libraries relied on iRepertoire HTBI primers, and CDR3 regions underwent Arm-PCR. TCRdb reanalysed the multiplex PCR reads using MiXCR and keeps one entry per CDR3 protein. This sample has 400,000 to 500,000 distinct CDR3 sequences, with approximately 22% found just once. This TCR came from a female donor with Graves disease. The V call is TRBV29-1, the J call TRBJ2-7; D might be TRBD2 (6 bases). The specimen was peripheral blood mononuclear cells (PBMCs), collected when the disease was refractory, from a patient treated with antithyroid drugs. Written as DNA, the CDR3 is TGCAGCGTGGACGAGGAGGGGCGGCAAGAGCAGTACTTC. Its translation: CSVDEEGRQEQYF.